This TCR beta chain was sequenced in a study of T cell clones after liver transplantation. Study background: TCRbeta sequencing after a pre-transplant mixed lymphocyte reaction identified graft-donor-reactive clones, later tracked in post-transplant blood. Study-level results: Migration into the graft, not deletion, may explain lost graft donor-reactive T cells. In two subjects, few donor cells limited the measurable donor-reactive repertoire.

Sorting of unstimulated PBMCs yielded separate CD3+CD4+ and CD3+CD8+ fractions. Sequenced by immunoSEQ multiplex PCR; TCRdb stores in-frame clones only, minus some. Of tens of thousands of clones listed, 92% are singletons. Points on this clone: Its antigen is not known.

CDR1 and CDR2 from the germline V gene are MRHNA and SNTAGT. The V and J ends lost 6 bases and 1 base, in that order; junction bases with no gene match: 2. The CDR3 totals 14 residues. The TCR sequence derives from a human patient who received a liver transplant. Some T cells may have originated in the graft donor. This specimen was CD4+ T cells from blood, taken nearly 26 months after liver transplant. The genes are TRBV6-4 and TRBJ2-2, with 7 bases aligning to TRBD2. This CDR3 reads CASRPSGNTGELFF. DNA for the CDR3: TGTGCCAGCAGGCCTAGCGGGAACACCGGGGAGCTGTTTTTT.